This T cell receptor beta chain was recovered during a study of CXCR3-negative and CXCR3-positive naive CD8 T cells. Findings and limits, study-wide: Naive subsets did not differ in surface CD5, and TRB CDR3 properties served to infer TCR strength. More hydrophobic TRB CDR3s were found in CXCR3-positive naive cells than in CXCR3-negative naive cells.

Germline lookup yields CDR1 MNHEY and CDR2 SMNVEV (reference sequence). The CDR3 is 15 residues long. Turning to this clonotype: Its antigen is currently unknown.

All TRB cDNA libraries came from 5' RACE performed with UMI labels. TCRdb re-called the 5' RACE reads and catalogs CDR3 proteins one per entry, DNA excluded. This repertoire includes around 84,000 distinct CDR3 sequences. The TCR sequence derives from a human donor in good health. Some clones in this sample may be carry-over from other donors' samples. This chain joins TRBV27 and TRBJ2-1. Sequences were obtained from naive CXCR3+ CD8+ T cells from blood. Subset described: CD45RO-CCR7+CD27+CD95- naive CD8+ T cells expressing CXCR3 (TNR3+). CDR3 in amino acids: CASGPFWESYNEQFF.